This TCR beta chain stems from a study of radiotherapy plus CTLA-4 blockade in lung cancer. About the study: Disease control reached around 30%, with objective responses in 15% to 20%. The study's findings and limits: Early blood T cell clone changes and increased post-radiation serum interferon-beta were reportedly the strongest response predictors. TCR clones from tumors expanded in blood after radiotherapy plus ipilimumab.

As regards this clone: Its antigen is as yet unknown.

Profiling relied on immunoSEQ multiplex PCR, and the TCRdb table lists in-frame clones only, not all of them. The sample consists of around 90,000 clones, roughly 85% of them appearing once. Germline CDR1 reads SGHAT; CDR2 reads FQNNGV. The CDR3 covers 13 residues. Trimming left V 1 base short and J 3 bases short, with 7 bases between. The sequence derives from a human donor with non-small cell lung cancer who had stable disease on radiotherapy plus ipilimumab. The sequencing used peripheral blood, collected from a patient treated with radiotherapy plus ipilimumab. V usage is TRBV11-2 and J usage is TRBJ2-7; D remains ambiguous. CDR3 sequence: CASSLGNNYEQYF. The CDR3 nucleotides are TGTGCCAGCAGCTTAGGGAACAACTACGAGCAGTACTTC.